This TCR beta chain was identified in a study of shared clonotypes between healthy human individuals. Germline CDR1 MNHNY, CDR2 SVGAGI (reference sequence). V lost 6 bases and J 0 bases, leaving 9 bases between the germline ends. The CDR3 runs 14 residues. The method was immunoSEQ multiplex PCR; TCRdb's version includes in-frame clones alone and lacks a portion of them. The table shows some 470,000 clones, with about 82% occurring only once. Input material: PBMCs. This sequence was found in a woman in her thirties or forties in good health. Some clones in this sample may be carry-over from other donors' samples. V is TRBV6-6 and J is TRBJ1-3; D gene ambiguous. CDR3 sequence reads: CASRNGGSGNTIYF. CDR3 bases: TGTGCCAGCAGAAACGGAGGCTCTGGAAACACCATATATTTT.